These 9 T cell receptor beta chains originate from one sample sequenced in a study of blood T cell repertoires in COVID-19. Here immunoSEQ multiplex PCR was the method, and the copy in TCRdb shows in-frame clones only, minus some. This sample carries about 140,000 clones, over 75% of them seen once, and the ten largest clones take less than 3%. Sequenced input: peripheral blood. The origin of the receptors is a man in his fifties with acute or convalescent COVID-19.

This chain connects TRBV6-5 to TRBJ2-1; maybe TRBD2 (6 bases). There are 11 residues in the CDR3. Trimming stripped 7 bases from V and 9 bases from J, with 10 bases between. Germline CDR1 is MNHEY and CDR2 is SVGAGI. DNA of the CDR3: TGTGCCAGCATGTGGGGAGGTGAGCAGTTCTTC. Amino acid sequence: CASMWGGEQFF.

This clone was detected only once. The CDR3 DNA reads TGTGCCAGCACAAAGGACAGCTCCACAGATACGCAGTATTTT. This gives the protein CASTKDSSTDTQYF. The V call is TRBV5-6, the J call TRBJ2-3; tentatively, D is TRBD1 (6 bases). V was trimmed by 6 bases and J by 2 bases, leaving 13 bases between them. Germline assignment: CDR1 SGHDT and CDR2 YYEEEE. The CDR3 extends over 14 amino acids.

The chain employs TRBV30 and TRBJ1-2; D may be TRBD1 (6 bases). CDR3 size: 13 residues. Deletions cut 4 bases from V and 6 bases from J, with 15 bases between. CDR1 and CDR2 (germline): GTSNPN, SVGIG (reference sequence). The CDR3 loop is CAWKGGQGNGYTF. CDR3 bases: TGTGCCTGGAAGGGTGGGCAGGGGAATGGCTACACCTTC.

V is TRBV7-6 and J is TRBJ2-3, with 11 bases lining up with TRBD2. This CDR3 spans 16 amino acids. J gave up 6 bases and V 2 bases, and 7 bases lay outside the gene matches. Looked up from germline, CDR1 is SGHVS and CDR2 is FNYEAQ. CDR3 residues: CASSLPTSGGVDTQYF. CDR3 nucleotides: TGTGCCAGCAGCTTACCCACTAGCGGGGGCGTCGATACGCAGTATTTT.

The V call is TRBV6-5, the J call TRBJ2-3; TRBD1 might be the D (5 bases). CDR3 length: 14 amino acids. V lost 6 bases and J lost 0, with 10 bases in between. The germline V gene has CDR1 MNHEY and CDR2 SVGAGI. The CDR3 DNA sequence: TGTGCCAGCAGCCTCCAGGGTAGCACAGATACGCAGTATTTT. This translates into CASSLQGSTDTQYF.

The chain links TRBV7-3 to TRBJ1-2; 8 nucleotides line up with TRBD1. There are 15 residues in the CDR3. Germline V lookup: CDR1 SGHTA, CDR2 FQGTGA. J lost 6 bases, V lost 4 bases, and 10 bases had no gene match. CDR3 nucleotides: TGTGCCAGCAGCTCGGGACAGGCGGGCTTGGATGGCTACACCTTC. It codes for CASSSGQAGLDGYTF.

CDR3 in amino acids: CASSQSRETQYF. For the CDR3, the DNA is TGTGCCAGCAGCCAATCACGGGAGACCCAGTACTTC. This sequence joins TRBV14 and TRBJ2-5; D ambiguous. The CDR3 consists of 12 residues. V lost 2 bases and J 5 bases, leaving 6 bases between the germline ends. CDR1 is SGHDN, CDR2 FVKESK, per germline.

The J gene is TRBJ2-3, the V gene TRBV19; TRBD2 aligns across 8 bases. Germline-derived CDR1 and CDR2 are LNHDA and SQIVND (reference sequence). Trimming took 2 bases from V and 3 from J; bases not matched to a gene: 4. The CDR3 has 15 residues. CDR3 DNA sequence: TGTGCCAGTAGTATATGGACGGGGGGGACAGATACGCAGTATTTT. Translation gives CASSIWTGGTDTQYF.

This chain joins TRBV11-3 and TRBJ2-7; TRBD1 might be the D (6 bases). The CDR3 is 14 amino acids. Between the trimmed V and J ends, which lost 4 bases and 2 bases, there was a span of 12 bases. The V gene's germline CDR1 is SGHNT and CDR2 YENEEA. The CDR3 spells CASSSRTDTYEQYF. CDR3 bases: TGTGCCAGCAGCTCTAGGACAGATACCTACGAGCAGTACTTC.